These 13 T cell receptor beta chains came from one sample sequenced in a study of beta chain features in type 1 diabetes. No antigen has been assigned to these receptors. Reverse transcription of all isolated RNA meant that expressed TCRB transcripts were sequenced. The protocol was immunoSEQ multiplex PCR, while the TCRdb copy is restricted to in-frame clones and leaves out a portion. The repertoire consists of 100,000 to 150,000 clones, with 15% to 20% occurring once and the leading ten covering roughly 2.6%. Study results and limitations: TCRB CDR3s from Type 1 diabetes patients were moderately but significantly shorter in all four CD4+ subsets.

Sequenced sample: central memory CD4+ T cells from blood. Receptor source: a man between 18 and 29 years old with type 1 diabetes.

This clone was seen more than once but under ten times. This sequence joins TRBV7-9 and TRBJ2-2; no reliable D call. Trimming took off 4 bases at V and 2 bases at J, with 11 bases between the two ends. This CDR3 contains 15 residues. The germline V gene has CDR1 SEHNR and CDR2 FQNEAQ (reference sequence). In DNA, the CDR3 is TGTGCCAGCAGCTCCGGATGGGGAAACACCGGGGAGCTGTTTTTT. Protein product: CASSSGWGNTGELFF.

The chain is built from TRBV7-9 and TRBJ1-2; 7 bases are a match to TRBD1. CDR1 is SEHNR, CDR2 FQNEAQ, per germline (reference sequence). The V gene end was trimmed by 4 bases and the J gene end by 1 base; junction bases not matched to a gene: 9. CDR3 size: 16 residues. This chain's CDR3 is CASSSLDRSLNYGYTF. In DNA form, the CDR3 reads TGTGCCAGCAGCTCCCTGGACAGGAGCCTTAACTATGGCTACACCTTC.

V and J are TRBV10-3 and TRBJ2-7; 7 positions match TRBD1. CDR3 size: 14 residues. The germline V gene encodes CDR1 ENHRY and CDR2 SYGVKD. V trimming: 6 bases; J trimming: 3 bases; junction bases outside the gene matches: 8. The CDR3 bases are TGTGCCATCAGGGCCGGGACAGACCGCTACGAGCAGTACTTC. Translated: CAIRAGTDRYEQYF.

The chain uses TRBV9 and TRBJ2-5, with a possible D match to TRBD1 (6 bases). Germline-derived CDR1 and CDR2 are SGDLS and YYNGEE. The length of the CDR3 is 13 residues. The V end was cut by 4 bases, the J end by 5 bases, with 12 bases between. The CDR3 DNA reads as TGTGCCAGCAGCACTGGCAGGGGTGAGACCCAGTACTTC. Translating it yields CASSTGRGETQYF.

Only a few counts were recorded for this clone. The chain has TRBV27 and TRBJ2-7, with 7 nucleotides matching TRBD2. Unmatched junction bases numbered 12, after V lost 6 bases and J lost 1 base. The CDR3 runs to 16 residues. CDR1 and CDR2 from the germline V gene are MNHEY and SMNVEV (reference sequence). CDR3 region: CASRRGGLATSYEQYF. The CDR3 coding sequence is TGTGCCAGCAGACGGGGAGGGCTAGCGACGTCCTACGAGCAGTACTTC.

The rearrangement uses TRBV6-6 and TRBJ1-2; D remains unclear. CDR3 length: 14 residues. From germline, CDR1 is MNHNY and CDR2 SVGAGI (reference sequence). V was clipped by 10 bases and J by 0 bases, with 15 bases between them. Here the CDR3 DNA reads TGTGCCACCACGGAGAGGACCACTAACTATGGCTACACCTTC. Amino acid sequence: CATTERTTNYGYTF.

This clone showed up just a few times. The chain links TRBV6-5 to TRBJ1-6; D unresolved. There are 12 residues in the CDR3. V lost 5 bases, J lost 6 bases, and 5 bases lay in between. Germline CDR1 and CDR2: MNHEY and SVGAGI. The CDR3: CASSPINSPLHF. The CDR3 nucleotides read TGTGCCAGCAGTCCCATTAATTCACCCCTCCACTTT.

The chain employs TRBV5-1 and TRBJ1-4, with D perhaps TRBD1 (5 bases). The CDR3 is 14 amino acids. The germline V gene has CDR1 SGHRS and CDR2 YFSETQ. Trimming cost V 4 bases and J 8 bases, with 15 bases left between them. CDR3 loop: CASSPRLEGEKLFF. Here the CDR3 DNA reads TGCGCCAGCAGCCCACGTCTAGAGGGGGAAAAACTGTTTTTT.

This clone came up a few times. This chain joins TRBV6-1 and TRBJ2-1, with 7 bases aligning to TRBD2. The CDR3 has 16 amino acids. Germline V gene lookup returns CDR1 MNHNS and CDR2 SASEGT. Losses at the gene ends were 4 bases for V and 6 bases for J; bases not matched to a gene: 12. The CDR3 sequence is CASSAWRASGFNEQFF. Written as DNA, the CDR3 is TGTGCCAGCAGTGCCTGGCGGGCTAGCGGTTTCAATGAGCAGTTCTTC.

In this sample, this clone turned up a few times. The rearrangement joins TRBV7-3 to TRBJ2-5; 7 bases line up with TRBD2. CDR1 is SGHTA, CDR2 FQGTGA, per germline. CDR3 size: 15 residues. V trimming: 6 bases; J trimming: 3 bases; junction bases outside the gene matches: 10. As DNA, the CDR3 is TGTGCCAGCAGAAGAGTAGGACGGGAGGAAGAGACCCAGTACTTC. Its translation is CASRRVGREEETQYF. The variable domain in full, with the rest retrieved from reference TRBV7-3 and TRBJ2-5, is GAGVSQTPSNKVTEKGKYVELRCDPISGHTALYWYRQSLGQGPEFLIYFQGTGAADDSGLPNDRFFAVRPEGSVSTLKIQRTERGDSAVYLCASRRVGREEETQYFGPGTRLLVL.

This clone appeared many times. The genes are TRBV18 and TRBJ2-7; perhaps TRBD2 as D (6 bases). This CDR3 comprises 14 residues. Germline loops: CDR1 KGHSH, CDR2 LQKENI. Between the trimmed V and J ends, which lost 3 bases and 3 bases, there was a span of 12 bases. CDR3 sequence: CASSPENGGYEQYF. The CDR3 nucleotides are TGTGCCAGCTCACCCGAGAACGGGGGCTACGAGCAGTACTTC.

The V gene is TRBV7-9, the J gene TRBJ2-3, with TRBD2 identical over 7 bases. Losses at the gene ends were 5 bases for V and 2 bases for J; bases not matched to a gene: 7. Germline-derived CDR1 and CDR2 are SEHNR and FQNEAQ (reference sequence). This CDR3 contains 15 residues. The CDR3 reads CASSILASFTDTQYF. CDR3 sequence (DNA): TGTGCCAGCAGCATACTAGCGAGTTTCACAGATACGCAGTATTTT.

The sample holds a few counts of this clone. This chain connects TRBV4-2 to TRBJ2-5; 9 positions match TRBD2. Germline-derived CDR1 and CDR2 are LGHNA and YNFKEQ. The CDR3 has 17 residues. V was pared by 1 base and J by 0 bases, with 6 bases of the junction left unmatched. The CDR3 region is CASSQGALAGNQETQYF. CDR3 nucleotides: TGTGCCAGCAGCCAAGGTGCTCTAGCGGGGAACCAAGAGACCCAGTACTTC.